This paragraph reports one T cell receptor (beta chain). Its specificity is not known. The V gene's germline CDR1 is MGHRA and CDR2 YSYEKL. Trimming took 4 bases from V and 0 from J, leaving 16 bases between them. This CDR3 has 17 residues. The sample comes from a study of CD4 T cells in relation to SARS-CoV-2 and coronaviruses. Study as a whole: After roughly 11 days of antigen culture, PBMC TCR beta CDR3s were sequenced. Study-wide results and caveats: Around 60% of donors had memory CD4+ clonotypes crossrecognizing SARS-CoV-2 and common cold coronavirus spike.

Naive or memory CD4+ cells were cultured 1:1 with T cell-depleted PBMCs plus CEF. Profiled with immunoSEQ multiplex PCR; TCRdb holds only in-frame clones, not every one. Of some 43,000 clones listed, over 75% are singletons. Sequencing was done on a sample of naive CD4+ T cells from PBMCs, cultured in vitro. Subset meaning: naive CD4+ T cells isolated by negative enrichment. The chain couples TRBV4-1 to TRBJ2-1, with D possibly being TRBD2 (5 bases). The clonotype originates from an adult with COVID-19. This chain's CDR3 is CASSRGLARSSYNEQFF. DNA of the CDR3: TGCGCCAGCAGCCGCGGACTTGCGCGGAGCTCCTACAATGAGCAGTTCTTC.